This entry describes one T cell receptor (beta chain). Its antigen specificity is not known. Within one base of it there is no much larger clone, and no base qualities were kept. This entry belongs to a study of T cells after yellow fever vaccination (dated by TCRdb to about 2019). The study in broad terms: The SMART-Seq v4 Ultra Low Input RNA kit was used to prepare libraries from fractions with low cell numbers. To follow T-cell clones before and after both primary and booster YFV17D yellow fever vaccination, bulk TCR alpha and beta repertoires underwent longitudinal sequencing. Blood was drawn at multiple timepoints before and after primary and secondary immunization, with bulk PBMC replicates and cell subsets isolated. Two healthy male donors, one aged 18 to 30 and one aged 30 to 40 years, made up the cohort. Broader findings and caveats from the paper: Compared with the primary T-cell response, the secondary T-cell response was weaker but faster, peaking on day 5 rather than day 15. A small fraction of clonotypes appeared in both the CD4 and CD8 compartments, likely as a result of convergent recombination. FACS-sorted repertoires could contain abundant contaminating clonotypes from the bulk population, so computational filtering was required. Because the study included only a couple of donors, the extent to which the findings can be generalized is limited. After the booster, most clones that had expanded after primary vaccination were detected again (about 95% of CD4 and around nine tenths of CD8), suggesting broad maintenance of memory.

TCR cDNA was synthesized by 5'RACE template switching, which introduced a universal primer site and unique molecular identifiers. Priming of cDNA synthesis was performed from both the TCR alpha and TCR beta constant segments. Library amplification involved two PCR steps, and the second step added sample barcodes and sequencing adapters. Sequencing of libraries was performed on Illumina HiSeq 2500 (2x100 bp) or NovaSeq (2x150 bp). Turning to the authors' computational methods: MIGEC was used to demultiplex reads and collapse the reads into UMI consensus sequences, and MiXCR was used for V(D)J alignment. Vaccine-responding clonotypes were identified with edgeR using replicate PBMC samples, with FDR below 0.01 and a log2 fold change above 5 up to day 15 being required. Each bulk clonotype was labeled CD4 or CD8 based on which sequenced repertoire, CD4 or CD8, contained the clonotype at higher abundance. The public reads were quality trimmed at Q25 with fastp and then assembled into clones with MiXCR by TCRdb, keeping productive beta chains. Rows with one shared CDR3 protein collapse into an entry with the most common genes and DNA. The authors' filters were not applied to this entry. For this sample there are about 350,000 distinct CDR3 sequences; roughly 8.3% appear just once. The ten biggest clones cover 17% of the sample.

The label giving this sample's treatment or condition can be read as: live attenuated yellow fever vaccine strain. Two biological replicates of bulk PBMCs were collected at each blood-draw timepoint. PBMCs were isolated from peripheral blood using a standard Ficoll-Paque protocol. TriZol was used to extract RNA from bulk PBMCs, from CD4 and CD8 fractions, and from dextramer-positive and dextramer-negative fractions. There are 15 amino acids in the CDR3, from cysteine to phenylalanine inclusive. Left in the record is the CDR3 DNA by itself, 45 bases read in frame from the first base. For CDR1 and CDR2, the germline V gene lists SGHTA and FQGNSA. V lost 6 bases and J lost 5 bases, and the count of bases not matched to a germline gene is 8.

Sequences were derived from PBMCs, sampled more than 40 days after the first yellow fever vaccination. Recombination linked TRBV7-2 to TRBJ2-1, and 9 junction bases match TRBD1. This TCR was recovered from a man between 18 and 29 years old who received the YFV17D yellow fever vaccine. Here the CDR3 is given as CASRRPGTGNNEQFF. The sequenced DNA: TGTGCCAGCAGGCGTCCCGGGACAGGGAACAATGAGCAGTTCTTC.